Detailed here is one TCR beta chain. This specimen belongs to a study of blood T cell repertoires in COVID-19. Trimming left V 5 bases short and J 2 bases short, with 12 bases between. CDR1 is LNHDA, CDR2 SQIVND, per germline (reference sequence). The CDR3 runs 15 residues. Adults between roughly 18 and 89 years of age took part from some 25 US areas. TCRdb's table, derived via immunoSEQ multiplex PCR, lists solely in-frame clones and lacks some. The sample carries approximately 360,000 clones, 70% to 90% recorded once. The chain couples TRBV19 to TRBJ2-2, with D possibly matching TRBD2 (6 bases). Sequencing was done on a sample of PBMCs or T cells enriched from blood (not recorded which). This receptor was taken from a woman aged 25 to 39 with acute COVID-19. CDR3 DNA sequence: TGTGCCAGTAGTTCCTGGGACTTAAACACCGGGGAGCTGTTTTTT. Protein product: CASSSWDLNTGELFF.